The 19 T cell receptor beta chains below come from one sample, sequenced in a study of cytomegalovirus exposure and HLA in healthy donors. Both 60 Vbeta primers and 13 Jbeta primers went into the PCR. TCRdb keeps only in-frame clones here, not all; method: immunoSEQ multiplex PCR. The sample has around 150,000 clones; around 76% are singletons. Source material: PBMCs. These receptor sequences come from a woman aged 40 to 50 in good health and CMV-seronegative.

The chain carries TRBV6-1 and TRBJ2-7, with 13 positions matching TRBD2. CDR1 is MNHNS and CDR2 is SASEGT in the germline V gene. Trimming removed 6 bases from V and 3 bases from J; junction bases left unmatched: 5. The CDR3 sequence is 15 residues long. The CDR3: CASRGGLAGFYEQYF. The CDR3, as DNA: TGTGCCAGCAGGGGGGGACTAGCGGGGTTCTACGAGCAGTACTTC.

The CDR3 bases are TGTGCCAGCAGTGAACGGGATACGCAGTATTTT. Residues: CASSERDTQYF. The chain joins TRBV25-1 to TRBJ2-3; D gene unclear. Germline assignment: CDR1 MGHDK and CDR2 SYGVNS. V lost 2 bases, J lost 6 bases, and 3 bases lay in between. This CDR3 is built from 11 residues.

The V call is TRBV18, the J call TRBJ1-1, with unresolved D. The CDR3 loop spans 16 amino acids. V lost 4 bases and J 0 bases, leaving 15 bases between the germline ends. Germline CDR1 and CDR2: KGHSH and LQKENI. CDR3 nucleotides: TGTGCCAGCTCACTTGGCGAGGGAGGATTGAACACTGAAGCTTTCTTT. It specifies CASSLGEGGLNTEAFF.

To note about this clone: Other DNA sequences in the same sample also yield this CDR3. V is TRBV6-5 and J is TRBJ2-7; no firm D call. The CDR3 is 9 amino acids. Trimming cost V 5 bases and J 7 bases, with 3 bases left between them. Germline V gene lookup returns CDR1 MNHEY and CDR2 SVGAGI. Written as DNA, the CDR3 is TGTGCCAGCAGTCAAGAGCAGTACTTC. This translates into CASSQEQYF.

The V call is TRBV11-2, the J call TRBJ2-7; 7 bases match TRBD2. After removal of 6 bases from V and 0 bases from J, the junction contained 2 bases not matched to a gene. This CDR3 is built from 13 residues. Germline CDR1 is SGHAT and CDR2 is FQNNGV. The CDR3: CASRRDYSYEQYF. The CDR3 DNA reads TGTGCCAGCAGGCGGGACTACTCCTACGAGCAGTACTTC.

V gene TRBV9 combines with J gene TRBJ1-4; D gene unclear. The CDR3 spans 15 residues. V lost 4 bases and J lost 0, with 10 bases in between. The germline gives CDR1 SGDLS, CDR2 YYNGEE. CDR3 sequence: CASSTGVATNEKLFF. The CDR3 DNA sequence: TGTGCCAGCAGCACTGGAGTTGCAACTAATGAAAAACTGTTTTTT.

V usage is TRBV30 and J usage is TRBJ2-3, with 8 nucleotides matching TRBD2. This CDR3 has 15 amino acids. The germline V gene encodes CDR1 GTSNPN and CDR2 SVGIG (reference sequence). V shed 2 bases, J shed 2 bases, and the junction held 6 bases outside the gene matches. CDR3 in DNA: TGTGCCTGGAGTCTAGCGGGCCACTACACAGATACGCAGTATTTT. Protein product: CAWSLAGHYTDTQYF. The entire variable domain, with the rest obtained from reference TRBV30 and TRBJ2-3, is as follows: SQTIHQWPATLVQPVGSPLSLECTVEGTSNPNLYWYRQAAGRGLQLLFYSVGIGQISSEVPQNLSASRPQDRQFILSSKKLLLSDSGFYLCAWSLAGHYTDTQYFGPGTRLTVL.

The chain is built from TRBV7-3 and TRBJ2-3; 8 bases align to TRBD1. Germline V CDR1 and CDR2: SGHTA, FQGTGA. Trimming at V came to 6 bases and at J to 6 bases, leaving 11 bases not matched to a gene. The CDR3 totals 15 residues. In nucleotides, the CDR3 is TGTGCCAGCAGTGAGGACAGGGCCTTAGGGGATACGCAGTATTTT. It codes for CASSEDRALGDTQYF. Full variable domain (rest looked up from reference TRBV7-3 and TRBJ2-3): GAGVSQTPSNKVTEKGKYVELRCDPISGHTALYWYRQSLGQGPEFLIYFQGTGAADDSGLPNDRFFAVRPEGSVSTLKIQRTERGDSAVYLCASSEDRALGDTQYFGPGTRLTVL.

V usage is TRBV19 and J usage is TRBJ1-1, with D possibly TRBD1 on 6 matching bases. The V and J ends lost 3 bases and 7 bases respectively, with 12 bases between them. From germline, CDR1 is LNHDA and CDR2 SQIVND (reference sequence). This CDR3 has 13 residues. In DNA form, the CDR3 reads TGTGCCAGTAGTATCTCCGGGACATATGAAGCTTTCTTT. Translated, it gives CASSISGTYEAFF.

The chain uses TRBV11-3 and TRBJ1-1; 8 positions agree with TRBD1. The CDR3 consists of 15 residues. V trimming: 5 bases; J trimming: 3 bases; junction bases outside the gene matches: 8. Germline lookup yields CDR1 SGHNT and CDR2 YENEEA. The CDR3 nucleotides are TGTGCCAGCAGCGCCGGGACAGGCGTCTACACTGAAGCTTTCTTT. Its translation is CASSAGTGVYTEAFF.

The gene calls are TRBV2 and TRBJ1-2; 10 bases line up with TRBD1. V shed 6 bases and J 7 bases; nucleotides not matched to a gene: 11. Germline V gene lookup returns CDR1 SNHLY and CDR2 FYNNEI. The CDR3 is 15 residues long. CDR3 nucleotide sequence: TGTGCCAGCAGGCCCCCCGGACAGGGGGTACGTGGCTACACCTTC. Translating it yields CASRPPGQGVRGYTF. Variable domain in full (rest from reference TRBV2 and TRBJ1-2): EPEVTQTPSHQVTQMGQEVILRCVPISNHLYFYWYRQILGQKVEFLVSFYNNEISEKSEIFDDQFSVERPDGSNFTLKIRSTKLEDSAMYFCASRPPGQGVRGYTFGSGTRLTVV.

The J gene is TRBJ2-3, the V gene TRBV13; 9 bases are a match to TRBD2. The germline V gene has CDR1 PRHDT and CDR2 FYEKMQ (reference sequence). The CDR3 is 16 amino acids. V dropped 3 bases and J dropped 0; count of bases not matched to a gene: 4. In nucleotides, the CDR3 is TGTGCCAGCAGCTTGGGTAGCGGGAGAAGCACAGATACGCAGTATTTT. Its translation: CASSLGSGRSTDTQYF.

This clone came up a few times. The rearrangement uses TRBV19 and TRBJ2-5; 7 nucleotides match TRBD2. This CDR3 comprises 13 residues. Per the germline V gene, CDR1 is LNHDA and CDR2 is SQIVND (reference sequence). V gave up 8 bases and J gave up 1 base; unmatched junction bases: 4. The CDR3 reads CASGTSAQETQYF. CDR3 DNA sequence: TGTGCCAGTGGTACTAGCGCCCAAGAGACCCAGTACTTC.

This rearrangement joins TRBV2 to TRBJ2-5; D remains unclear. The CDR3 runs 11 residues. Trimming removed 8 bases from V and 3 bases from J, with 7 bases in between. Per the germline V gene, CDR1 is SNHLY and CDR2 is FYNNEI. The DNA of the CDR3 is TGTGCCAGCTCCCGGGAAGAGACCCAGTACTTC. It yields the protein CASSREETQYF.

This clone came up once. V is TRBV2 and J is TRBJ1-1, with D tentatively TRBD1 (6 bases). Trimming left V 6 bases short and J 1 base short, with 12 bases between. CDR3 length: 14 amino acids. Germline V lookup: CDR1 SNHLY, CDR2 FYNNEI. The CDR3 here is CASRLGGGNTEAFF. CDR3 DNA: TGTGCCAGCAGATTGGGAGGGGGGAACACTGAAGCTTTCTTT.

V and J are TRBV7-2 and TRBJ2-5, with D possibly TRBD1 on 6 matching bases. The V and J ends lost 1 base and 5 bases respectively, with 8 bases between them. Germline CDR1 is SGHTA and CDR2 is FQGNSA. The CDR3 has 13 residues. CDR3 nucleotide sequence: TGTGCCAGCAGCTTAGTGAGGGGGGAGACCCAGTACTTC. Protein sequence: CASSLVRGETQYF. Full variable domain (rest looked up from reference TRBV7-2 and TRBJ2-5): GAGVSQSPSNKVTEKGKDVELRCDPISGHTALYWYRQSLGQGLEFLIYFQGNSAPDKSGLPSDRFSAERTGGSVSTLTIQRTQQEDSAVYLCASSLVRGETQYFGPGTRLLVL.

The gene calls are TRBV9 and TRBJ2-2; 8 nucleotides align to TRBD2. This CDR3 has 21 amino acids. Germline V lookup: CDR1 SGDLS, CDR2 YYNGEE. The V and J ends lost 0 bases and 6 bases, in that order; junction bases with no gene match: 22. This CDR3 is CASSVEAAVWHGRALAGELFF. CDR3 in DNA: TGTGCCAGCAGCGTAGAGGCGGCGGTGTGGCACGGGAGGGCCTTGGCCGGGGAGCTGTTTTTT. The full variable domain, completed using reference TRBV9 and TRBJ2-2, is DSGVTQTPKHLITATGQRVTLRCSPRSGDLSVYWYQQSLDQGLQFLIQYYNGEERAKGNILERFSAQQFPDLHSELNLSSLELGDSALYFCASSVEAAVWHGRALAGELFFGEGSRLTVL.

The chain links TRBV14 to TRBJ2-5, with 9 positions matching TRBD2. This CDR3 has 16 amino acids. Germline assignment: CDR1 SGHDN and CDR2 FVKESK. V dropped 4 bases and J dropped 2; count of bases not matched to a gene: 8. The CDR3 DNA is TGTGCCAGCAGCCCGCTTTCGGCGGGAGGGCAAGAGACCCAGTACTTC. Translating gives CASSPLSAGGQETQYF.

This clone was observed a single time. The chain links TRBV19 to TRBJ1-5; D is unresolved. From germline, CDR1 is LNHDA and CDR2 SQIVND (reference sequence). The CDR3 covers 14 residues. Trimming shortened V by 2 bases and J by 6 bases, and 11 bases separated the two germline ends. The CDR3 is CASSILTAVQPQHF. The CDR3 bases are TGTGCCAGTAGTATATTAACCGCGGTTCAGCCCCAGCATTTT.